This T cell receptor beta chain was obtained from a study of T cell repertoires in cytomegalovirus infection. This clonotype showed up many times. The CDR3 is 15 amino acids. Trimming removed 5 bases from V and 4 bases from J; junction bases left unmatched: 7. CDR1 is SGHTA, CDR2 FQGNSA, per germline. In TCRdb, the reads were re-called with MiXCR into one record per CDR3 protein. The repertoire consists of under 100,000 distinct CDR3 sequences, with about 4% occurring once and the leading ten covering approximately 5%. Specimen: PBMCs. V usage is TRBV7-2 and J usage is TRBJ1-2, with TRBD1 matching over 10 bases. The TCR was taken from a human donor in good health (CMV status not recorded). Some clones in this sample may be carry-over from other donors' samples. CDR3 in amino acids: CASSKGQGEAYGYTF. The CDR3 coding sequence is TGTGCCAGCAGCAAAGGACAGGGGGAGGCCTATGGCTACACCTTC.